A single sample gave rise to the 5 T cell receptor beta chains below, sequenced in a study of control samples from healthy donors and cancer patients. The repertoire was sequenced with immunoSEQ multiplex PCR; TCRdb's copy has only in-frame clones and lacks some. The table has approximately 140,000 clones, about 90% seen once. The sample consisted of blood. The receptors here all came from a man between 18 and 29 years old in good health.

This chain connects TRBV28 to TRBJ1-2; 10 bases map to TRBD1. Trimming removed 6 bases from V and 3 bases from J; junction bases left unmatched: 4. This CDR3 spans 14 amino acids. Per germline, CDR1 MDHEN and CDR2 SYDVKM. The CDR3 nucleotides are TGTGCCAGCAGGGGGACAGGGGAACACTATGGCTACACCTTC. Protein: CASRGTGEHYGYTF.

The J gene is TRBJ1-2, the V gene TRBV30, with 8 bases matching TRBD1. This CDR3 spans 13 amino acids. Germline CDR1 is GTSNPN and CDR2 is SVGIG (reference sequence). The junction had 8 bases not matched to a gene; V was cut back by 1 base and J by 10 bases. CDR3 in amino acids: CAWSGAGGPLYTF. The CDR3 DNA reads TGTGCCTGGAGTGGTGCAGGGGGCCCGCTCTACACCTTC.

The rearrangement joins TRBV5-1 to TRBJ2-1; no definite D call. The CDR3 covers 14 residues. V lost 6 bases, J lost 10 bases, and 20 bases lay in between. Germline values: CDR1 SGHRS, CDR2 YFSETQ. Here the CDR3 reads CASTLTPGSPEQFF. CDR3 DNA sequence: TGCGCCAGCACGCTTACGCCCGGTTCGCCCGAGCAGTTCTTC.

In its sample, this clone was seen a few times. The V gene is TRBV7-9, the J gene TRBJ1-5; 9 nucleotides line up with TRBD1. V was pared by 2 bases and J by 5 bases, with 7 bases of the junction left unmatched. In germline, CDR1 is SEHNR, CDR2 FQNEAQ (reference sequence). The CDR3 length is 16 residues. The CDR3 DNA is TGTGCCAGCAGCTTAAAACAGGGGGCGCGGCATCAGCCCCAGCATTTT. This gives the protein CASSLKQGARHQPQHF.

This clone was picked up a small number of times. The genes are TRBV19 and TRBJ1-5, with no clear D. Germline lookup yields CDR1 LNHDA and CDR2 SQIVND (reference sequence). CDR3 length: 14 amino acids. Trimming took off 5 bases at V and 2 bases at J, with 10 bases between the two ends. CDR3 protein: CASSDGGRNQPQHF. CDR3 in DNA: TGTGCCAGTAGTGACGGAGGTCGCAATCAGCCCCAGCATTTT. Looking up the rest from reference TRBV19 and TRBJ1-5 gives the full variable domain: DGGITQSPKYLFRKEGQNVTLSCEQNLNHDAMYWYRQDPGQGLRLIYYSQIVNDFQKGDIAEGYSVSREKKESFPLTVTSAQKNPTAFYLCASSDGGRNQPQHFGDGTRLSIL.